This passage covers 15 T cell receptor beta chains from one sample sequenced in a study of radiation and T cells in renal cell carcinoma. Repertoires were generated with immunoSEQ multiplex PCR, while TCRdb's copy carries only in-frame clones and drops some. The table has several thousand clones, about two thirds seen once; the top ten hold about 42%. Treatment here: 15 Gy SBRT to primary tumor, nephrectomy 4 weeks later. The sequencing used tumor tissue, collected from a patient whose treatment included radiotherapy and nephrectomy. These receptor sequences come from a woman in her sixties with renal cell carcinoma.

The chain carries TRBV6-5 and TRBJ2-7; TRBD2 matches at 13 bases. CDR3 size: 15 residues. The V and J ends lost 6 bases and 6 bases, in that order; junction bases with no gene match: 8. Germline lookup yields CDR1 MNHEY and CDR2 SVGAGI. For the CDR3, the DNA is TGTGCCAGCAGGCCGGGACTAGCGGGACTCGGCGAGCAGTACTTC. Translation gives CASRPGLAGLGEQYF.

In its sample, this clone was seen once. The CDR3 is CASSDDGEQFF. DNA for the CDR3: TGTGCCAGCAGTGATGATGGTGAGCAGTTCTTC. The rearrangement joins TRBV2 to TRBJ2-1; D call uncertain. This CDR3 comprises 11 residues. The germline V and J ends were trimmed by 3 bases and 9 bases, with 6 bases remaining between them. CDR1 and CDR2 from the germline V gene are SNHLY and FYNNEI.

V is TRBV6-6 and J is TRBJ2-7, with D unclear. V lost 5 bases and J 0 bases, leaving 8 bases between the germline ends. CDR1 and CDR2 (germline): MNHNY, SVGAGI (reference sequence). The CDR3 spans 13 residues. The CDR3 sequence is CASSPLSSYEQYF. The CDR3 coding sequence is TGTGCCAGCAGTCCCCTAAGCTCCTACGAGCAGTACTTC.

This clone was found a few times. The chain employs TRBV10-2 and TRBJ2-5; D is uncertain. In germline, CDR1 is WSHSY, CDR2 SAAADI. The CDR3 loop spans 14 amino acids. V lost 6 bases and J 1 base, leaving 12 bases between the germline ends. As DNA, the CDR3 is TGCGCCAGCAGCCCCACAACTTTCCAAGAGACCCAGTACTTC. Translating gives CASSPTTFQETQYF.

The CDR3 protein is CASRSGTSGTQYF. The DNA for the CDR3 is TGTGCCAGCAGATCCGGGACTTCGGGGACCCAGTACTTC. The chain is built from TRBV2 and TRBJ2-5; D possibly corresponds to TRBD2 (6 bases). The CDR3 extends over 13 amino acids. Trimming removed 6 bases at V and 7 bases at J, with 15 bases between. Germline loops: CDR1 SNHLY, CDR2 FYNNEI.

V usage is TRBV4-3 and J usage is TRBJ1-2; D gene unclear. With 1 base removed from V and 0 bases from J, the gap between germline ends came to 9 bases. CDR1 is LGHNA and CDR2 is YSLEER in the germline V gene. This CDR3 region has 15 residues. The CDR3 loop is CASSQGRRSNYGYTF. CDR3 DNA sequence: TGCGCCAGCAGCCAAGGCAGGCGGTCTAACTATGGCTACACCTTC.

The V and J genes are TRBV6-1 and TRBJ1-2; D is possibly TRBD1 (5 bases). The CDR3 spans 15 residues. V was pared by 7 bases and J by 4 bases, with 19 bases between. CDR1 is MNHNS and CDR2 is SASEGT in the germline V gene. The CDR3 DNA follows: TGTGCCAGCACCTGGGACGACAATGGTCTCTATGGCTACACCTTC. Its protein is CASTWDDNGLYGYTF.

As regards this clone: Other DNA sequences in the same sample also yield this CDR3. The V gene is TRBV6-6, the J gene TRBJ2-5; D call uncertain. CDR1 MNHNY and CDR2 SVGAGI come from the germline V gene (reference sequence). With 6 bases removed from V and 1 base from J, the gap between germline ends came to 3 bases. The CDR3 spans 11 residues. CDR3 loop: CASSPQETQYF. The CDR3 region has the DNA TGTGCCAGCAGCCCCCAAGAGACCCAGTACTTC.

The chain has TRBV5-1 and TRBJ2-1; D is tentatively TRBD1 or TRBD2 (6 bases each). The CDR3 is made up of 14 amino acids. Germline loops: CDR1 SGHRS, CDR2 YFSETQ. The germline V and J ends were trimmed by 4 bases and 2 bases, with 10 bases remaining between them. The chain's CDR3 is CASSGGTTYNEQFF. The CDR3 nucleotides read TGCGCCAGCAGCGGAGGGACAACCTACAATGAGCAGTTCTTC.

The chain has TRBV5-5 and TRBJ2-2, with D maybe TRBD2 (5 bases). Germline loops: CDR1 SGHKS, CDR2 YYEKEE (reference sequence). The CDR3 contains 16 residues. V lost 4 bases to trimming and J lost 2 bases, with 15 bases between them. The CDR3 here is CASSPRTFQNTGELFF. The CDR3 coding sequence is TGTGCCAGCAGCCCCCGGACTTTCCAAAACACCGGGGAGCTGTTTTTT.

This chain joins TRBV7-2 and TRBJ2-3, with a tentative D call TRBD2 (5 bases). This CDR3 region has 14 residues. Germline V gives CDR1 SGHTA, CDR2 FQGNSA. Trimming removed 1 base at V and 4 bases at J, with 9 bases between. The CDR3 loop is CASSLGGLADTQYF. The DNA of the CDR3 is TGTGCCAGCAGCTTAGGAGGGTTGGCAGATACGCAGTATTTT.

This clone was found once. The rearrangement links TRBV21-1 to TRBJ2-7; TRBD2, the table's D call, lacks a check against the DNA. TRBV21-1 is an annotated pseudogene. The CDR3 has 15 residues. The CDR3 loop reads CASSKYRGGPYEQYF. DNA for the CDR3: TGTGCCAGCAGCAAATATCGCGGTGGCCCCTACGAGCAGTACTTC.

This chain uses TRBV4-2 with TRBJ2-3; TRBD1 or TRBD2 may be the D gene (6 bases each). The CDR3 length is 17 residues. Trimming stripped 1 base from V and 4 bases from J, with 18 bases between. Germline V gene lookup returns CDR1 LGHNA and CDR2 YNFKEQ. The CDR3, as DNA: TGTGCCAGCAGCCAAGTCTCTGAAGGGGGGTTGGCAGATACGCAGTATTTT. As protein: CASSQVSEGGLADTQYF.

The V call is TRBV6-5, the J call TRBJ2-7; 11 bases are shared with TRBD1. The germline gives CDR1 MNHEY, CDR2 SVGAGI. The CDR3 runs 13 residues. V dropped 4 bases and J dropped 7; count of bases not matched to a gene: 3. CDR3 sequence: CASSWTGGWEQYF. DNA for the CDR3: TGTGCCAGCAGTTGGACAGGGGGCTGGGAGCAGTACTTC.

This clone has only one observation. This CDR3 is CASSLDADTQYF. The CDR3 region has the DNA TGTGCCAGCAGCTTGGACGCAGATACGCAGTATTTT. The V gene is TRBV5-8, the J gene TRBJ2-3; D gene unclear. The germline V gene has CDR1 SGHTS and CDR2 YDEGEE. V lost 0 bases, J lost 4 bases, and 3 bases lay in between. This CDR3 is built from 12 residues.